This T cell receptor beta chain emerged from a study of shared clonotypes between healthy human individuals. Naivety among CD8 cells was defined by CD45RO negativity and positive CCR7 selection, thereby excluding terminally differentiated effector memory CD45RA+ cells. The data were produced by immunoSEQ multiplex PCR, yet TCRdb's version contains in-frame clones alone and is incomplete. The sample holds around 2,000,000 clones; about 95% are singletons and the top ten take 0.85% to 1.2%. CDR1 and CDR2 from the germline V gene are WNHNN and SYGVQD (reference sequence). J gave up 4 bases and V 1 base, and 12 bases lay outside the gene matches. This CDR3 spans 18 amino acids. Broader study findings: Limitation of the genetic and exposure-history diversity represented came from the few donors.

Turning to this clone: Its antigen is currently unknown.

The sequenced sample consisted of naive CD8+ T cells sorted from blood. The TCR was taken from a man younger than 35 in good health. The chain employs TRBV10-1 and TRBJ2-3; TRBD1 aligns across 9 bases. The CDR3 DNA sequence: TGCGCCAGCAGTGAGTATGTAGGTGACAGGGGGTTTCCAGATACGCAGTATTTT. As protein: CASSEYVGDRGFPDTQYF.